This T cell receptor beta chain is from a study of T cell repertoires in cytomegalovirus infection. General observations from the study: Accumulated public TCR beta family frequency recognized individuals carrying CMV together with the relevant HLA.

The CDR3 has 13 amino acids. V lost 6 bases, J lost 4 bases, and 5 bases stayed unmatched. The germline gives CDR1 SGHVS, CDR2 FNYEAQ. From the reads, TCRdb called clonotypes with MiXCR, one entry per CDR3 protein. The sample has about 60,000 distinct CDR3 sequences, 20% to 25% seen once; the top ten hold roughly 73%. About this clonotype itself: No antigen is known for it.

Sequenced here: CD8+ T cells from cultured PBMCs, sampled from culture after CMV antigen stimulation. This TCR was sampled from a human donor in good health (CMV status not recorded). Some clones in this sample may be carry-over from other donors' samples. The chain has TRBV7-6 and TRBJ2-7; 8 bases fit TRBD1. The CDR3 protein is CASRAGGGYEQYF. DNA for the CDR3: TGTGCCAGCAGGGCAGGGGGCGGTTACGAGCAGTACTTC.